This note documents a single T cell receptor beta chain sequence. Produced via immunoSEQ multiplex PCR; TCRdb's table is partial and in-frame only. The repertoire has around 500,000 clones, about 88% of them found once; the top ten carry approximately 8.3%. These data originate in a study of blood T cell repertoires in COVID-19. Participants were placed into cohorts based on the clinical history they reported. This CDR3 is 15 amino acids long. Germline assignment: CDR1 LGHDT and CDR2 YNNKEL (reference sequence). Germline trimming cut 7 bases from V and 3 bases from J; bases unmatched to any gene: 10. Material for sequencing was PBMCs or T cells enriched from blood (not recorded which). This receptor was identified in a woman in her sixties who had recovered from COVID-19. The chain recombines TRBV3-1 (or the pseudogene TRBV3-2) with TRBJ1-1, with TRBD1 identical over 8 bases. CDR3 sequence reads: CASTLSTGADTEAFF. The CDR3 DNA reads TGTGCCAGCACCCTCTCGACAGGGGCGGACACTGAAGCTTTCTTT.